The 9 T cell receptor beta chains in this list originate from one sample, sequenced in a study of post-analysis software for immune sequencing data. Their recognized antigens are unknown. Researchers reported that TCR beta cDNA libraries carried unique molecular identifiers. MiXCR, applied by TCRdb to the PCR reads, yields one record per CDR3 protein. The sample holds a few hundred thousand distinct CDR3 sequences; 35% to 40% are singletons and the top ten take under 5%. Study-level results: Elevated frequency relative to controls characterized several TRBV segments in patients, TRBV5-6, TRBV5-1 and TRBV20-1 among them.

The specimen was blood. These receptors were obtained from a girl aged 10 to 17 with multiple sclerosis.

DNA of the CDR3: TGTGCCAGCAGTCCCATGACAGGGGGAACCTATGGCTACACCTTC. The encoded protein is CASSPMTGGTYGYTF. This chain connects TRBV6-5 to TRBJ1-2; 9 bases line up with TRBD1. Germline assignment: CDR1 MNHEY and CDR2 SVGAGI. Trimming took 5 bases from V and 4 from J; bases not matched to a gene: 8. This CDR3 region has 15 residues.

On this clonotype itself: With a much larger clone just one base away, this may be a read error. This chain uses TRBV9 with TRBJ2-5, with no clear D. CDR3 size: 11 residues. Germline CDR1 and CDR2: SGDLS and YYNGEE. The CDR3 protein is CASSAEEAQYF. The CDR3 DNA reads TGTGCCAGCAGCGCCGAAGAGGCCCAGTACTTC.

In regard to this clonotype: A read error may explain this, as a much larger clone is one base away. This chain uses TRBV4-2 with TRBJ1-2; D perhaps matches TRBD1 (6 bases). CDR3 size: 15 residues. Germline assignment: CDR1 LGHNA and CDR2 YNFKEQ. Trimming cost V 1 base and J 5 bases, with 14 bases left between them. CDR3 amino acids: CASSQGRGAEYGYTF. CDR3 coding DNA: TGTGCCAGCAGCCAAGGACGGGGGGCAGAGTATGGCTACACCTTC.

This clonotype came up many times. The chain employs TRBV5-1 and TRBJ1-1, with D unresolved. Germline CDR1 reads SGHRS; CDR2 reads YFSETQ. V was cut by 0 bases and J by 3 bases, with 6 bases left in between. The CDR3 is 13 amino acids. CDR3 protein: CASSLASYTEAFF. CDR3 coding DNA: TGCGCCAGCAGCTTGGCCTCCTACACTGAAGCTTTCTTT.

V usage is TRBV27 and J usage is TRBJ1-6, with D uncertain. Looked up from germline, CDR1 is MNHEY and CDR2 is SMNVEV (reference sequence). CDR3 length: 12 amino acids. Deletions cut 2 bases from V and 7 bases from J, with 3 bases between. This chain's CDR3 is CASSLINSPLHF. The CDR3 bases are TGTGCCAGCAGTTTAATCAATTCACCCCTCCACTTT.

Worth noting for this clonotype: This may be a read error, as it is one base from a much larger clone. The gene calls are TRBV28 and TRBJ2-3; TRBD1 matches 7 bases. CDR3 length: 14 amino acids. Germline assignment: CDR1 MDHEN and CDR2 SYDVKM. The CDR3 reads CASSTTGETDTRYF. The CDR3 coding sequence is TGTGCCAGCAGTACAACAGGGGAGACAGATACGCGGTATTTT.

This clonotype was detected only once. The gene calls are TRBV5-1 and TRBJ2-1, with TRBD2 identical over 7 bases. Germline trimming cut 0 bases from V and 5 bases from J; bases unmatched to any gene: 5. There are 15 residues in the CDR3. Per the germline V gene, CDR1 is SGHRS and CDR2 is YFSETQ. This chain's CDR3 is CASSLGGGGHNEQFF. In DNA form, the CDR3 reads TGCGCCAGCAGCTTGGGCGGGGGAGGCCACAATGAGCAGTTCTTC.

The gene calls are TRBV7-9 and TRBJ2-1; tentative D call: TRBD1 (5 bases). CDR1 is SEHNR and CDR2 is FQNEAQ in the germline V gene (reference sequence). The CDR3 sequence is 15 residues long. The V end lost 1 base, the J end lost 4 bases, and 11 bases lay between the germline ends. The CDR3 reads CASSLGTGLYNEQFF. CDR3 sequence (DNA): TGTGCCAGCAGCTTAGGTACAGGATTGTACAATGAGCAGTTCTTC.

There are many counts of this clonotype. The V gene is TRBV29-1, the J gene TRBJ2-1; 9 bases map to TRBD2. Germline CDR1 reads SQVTM; CDR2 reads ANQGSEA. The V and J ends lost 6 bases and 4 bases, in that order; junction bases with no gene match: 10. The CDR3 contains 15 residues. CDR3 sequence (DNA): TGCAGCGTCGGGAAGGTCGCGGGAGGGTACAATGAGCAGTTCTTC. Its translation is CSVGKVAGGYNEQFF.